The TCR beta chain under discussion was sequenced for a study of T-cell reconstitution after alpha-beta-depleted transplantation in children. Preparation of the TCRbeta library was carried out with unique molecular identifiers. One entry per CDR3 protein, called by TCRdb with MiXCR from the PCR reads. The sample lists about 580,000 distinct CDR3 sequences, 23% occurring once. In this sample, this clonotype turned up a few times. Its matching antigen is unknown. Study-level findings and limits: Where some patients showed high TCRbeta diversity at day 60, it came from recipient T cells and thymic progenitors that had survived.

The CDR3 is 14 residues long. V shed 6 bases and J shed 1 base, with 16 bases lying between them. From germline, CDR1 is DFQATT and CDR2 SNEGSKA (reference sequence). The sample consisted of PBMCs, mostly from graft donor cells, taken 360 days after TCRalphabeta/CD19-depleted stem cell transplant. The genes are TRBV20-1 and TRBJ2-7; tentative D call: TRBD1 (6 bases). This receptor was obtained from a boy younger than two who had a stem cell transplant for acute myeloid leukemia, so the T cells may come from the graft donor. In DNA form, the CDR3 reads TGCAGTGCCATCGGACAGCCTTGGTCCTACGAGCAGTACGTC. Protein sequence: CSAIGQPWSYEQYV.